This T cell receptor (beta chain) is drawn from a study of regulatory T cells in long-lasting Graves disease. Study context: Newly diagnosed Graves' patients took antithyroid drugs under 3 months.

For this clonotype: Its target is unknown. This probably arose from a read error, given a far larger clone one base away.

Study conclusions and caveats: Persistent Graves' patients had lower TCR diversity than newly diagnosed ones.

Trimming took 2 bases from V and 6 from J, leaving 8 bases between them. This CDR3 region has 12 residues. Germline-derived CDR1 and CDR2 are MNHEY and SVGAGI. The TCR beta library used iRepertoire HTBI primers with Arm-PCR amplification of CDR3. In TCRdb, the multiplex PCR reads were re-called with MiXCR into one record per CDR3 protein. The sample has more than 450,000 distinct CDR3 sequences; approximately 12% are singletons. Stated time point: newly diagnosed GD, antithyroid drugs for less than 3 months. Generation of the TCR library employed RNA extracted from PBMCs. In addition, the sample was reused for a study of T cells in Graves' hyperthyroidism and ophthalmopathy.

The sequencing used peripheral blood mononuclear cells (PBMCs), collected at new diagnosis, from a patient treated with antithyroid drugs. This TCR derives from a woman in her twenties or thirties with Graves disease. The V and J genes are TRBV6-5 and TRBJ2-7; D not certain. DNA for the CDR3: TGTGCCAGCAGTTACCTGGCTCGCGAGCAGTACTTC. Protein sequence: CASSYLAREQYF.